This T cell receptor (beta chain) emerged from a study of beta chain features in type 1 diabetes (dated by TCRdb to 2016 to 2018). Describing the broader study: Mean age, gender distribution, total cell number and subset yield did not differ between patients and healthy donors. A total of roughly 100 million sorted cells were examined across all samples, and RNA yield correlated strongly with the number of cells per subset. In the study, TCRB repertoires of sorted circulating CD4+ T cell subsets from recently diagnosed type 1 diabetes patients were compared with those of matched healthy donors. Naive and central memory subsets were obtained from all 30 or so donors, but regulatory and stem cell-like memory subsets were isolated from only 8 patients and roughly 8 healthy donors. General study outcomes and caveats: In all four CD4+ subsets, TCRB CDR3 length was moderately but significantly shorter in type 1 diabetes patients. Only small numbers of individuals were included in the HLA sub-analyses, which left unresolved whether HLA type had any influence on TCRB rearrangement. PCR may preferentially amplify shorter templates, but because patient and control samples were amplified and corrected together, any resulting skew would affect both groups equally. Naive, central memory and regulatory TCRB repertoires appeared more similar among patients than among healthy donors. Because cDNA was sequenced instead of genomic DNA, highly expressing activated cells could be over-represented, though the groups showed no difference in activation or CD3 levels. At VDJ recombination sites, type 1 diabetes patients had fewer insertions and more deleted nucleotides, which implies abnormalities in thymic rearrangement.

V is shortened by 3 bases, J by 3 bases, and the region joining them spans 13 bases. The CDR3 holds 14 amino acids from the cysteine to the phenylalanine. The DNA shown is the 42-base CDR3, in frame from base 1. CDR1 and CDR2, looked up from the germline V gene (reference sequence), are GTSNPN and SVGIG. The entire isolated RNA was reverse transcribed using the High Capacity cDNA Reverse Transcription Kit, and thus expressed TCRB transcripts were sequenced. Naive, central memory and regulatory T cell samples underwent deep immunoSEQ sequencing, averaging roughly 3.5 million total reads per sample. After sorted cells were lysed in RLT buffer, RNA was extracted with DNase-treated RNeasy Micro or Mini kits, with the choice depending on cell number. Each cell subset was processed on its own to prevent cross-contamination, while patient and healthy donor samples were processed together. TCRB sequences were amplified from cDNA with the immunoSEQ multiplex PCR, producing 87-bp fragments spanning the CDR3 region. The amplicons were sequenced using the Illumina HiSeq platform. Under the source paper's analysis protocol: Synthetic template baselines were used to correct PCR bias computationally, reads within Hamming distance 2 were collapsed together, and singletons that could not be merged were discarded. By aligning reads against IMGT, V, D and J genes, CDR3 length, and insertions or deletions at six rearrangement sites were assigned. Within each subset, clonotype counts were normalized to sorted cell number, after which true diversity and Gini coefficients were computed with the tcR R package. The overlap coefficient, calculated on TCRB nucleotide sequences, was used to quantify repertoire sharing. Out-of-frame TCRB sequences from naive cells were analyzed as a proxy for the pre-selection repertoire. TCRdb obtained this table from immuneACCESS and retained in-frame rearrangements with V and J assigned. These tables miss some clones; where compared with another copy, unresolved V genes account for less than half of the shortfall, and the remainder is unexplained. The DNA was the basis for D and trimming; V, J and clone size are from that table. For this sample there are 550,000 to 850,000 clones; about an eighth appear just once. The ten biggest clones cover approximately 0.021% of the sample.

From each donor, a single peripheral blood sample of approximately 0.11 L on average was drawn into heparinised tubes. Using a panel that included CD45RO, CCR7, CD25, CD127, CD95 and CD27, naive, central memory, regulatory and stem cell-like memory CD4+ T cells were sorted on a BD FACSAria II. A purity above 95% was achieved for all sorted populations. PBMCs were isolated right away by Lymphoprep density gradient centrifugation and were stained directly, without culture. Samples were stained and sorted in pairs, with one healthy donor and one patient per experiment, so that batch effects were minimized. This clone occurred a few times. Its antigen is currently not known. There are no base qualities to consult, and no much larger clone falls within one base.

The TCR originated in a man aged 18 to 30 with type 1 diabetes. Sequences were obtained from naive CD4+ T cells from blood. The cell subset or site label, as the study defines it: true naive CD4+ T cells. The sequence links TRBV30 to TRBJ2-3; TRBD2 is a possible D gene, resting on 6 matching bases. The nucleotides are TGTGCCTGGAGATTTAGCGGCCCAACAGATACGCAGTATTTT. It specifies CAWRFSGPTDTQYF.